This T cell receptor beta chain was captured by sequencing in a study of blood T cell repertoires in COVID-19. Looking at the study overall: Samples representing acute and convalescent COVID-19 were sourced from the United States, Italy and Spain. T cells, B-cell-depleted T cells, or PBMCs provided the cDNA or gDNA that served as material.

Per the germline V gene, CDR1 is MNHEY and CDR2 is SMNVEV (reference sequence). Trimming took 3 bases from V and 3 from J, leaving 8 bases between them. CDR3 size: 13 residues. Authors' analysis steps: It was from reference gene primer amplification that nucleated cell counts were estimated. Clones were sequenced by immunoSEQ multiplex PCR, and TCRdb holds only the in-frame ones, with some missing. That table supplies the V and J calls and clone size; D and trimming were determined from the DNA. The table includes more than 85,000 clones, roughly 76% detected once. Source material: peripheral blood. The receptor's source is a woman in her sixties with acute or convalescent COVID-19. The chain combines TRBV27 with TRBJ1-1, with D unclear. The CDR3 nucleotides read TGTGCCAGCAGTTTTCGGTTGGACACTGAAGCTTTCTTT. Translated: CASSFRLDTEAFF.